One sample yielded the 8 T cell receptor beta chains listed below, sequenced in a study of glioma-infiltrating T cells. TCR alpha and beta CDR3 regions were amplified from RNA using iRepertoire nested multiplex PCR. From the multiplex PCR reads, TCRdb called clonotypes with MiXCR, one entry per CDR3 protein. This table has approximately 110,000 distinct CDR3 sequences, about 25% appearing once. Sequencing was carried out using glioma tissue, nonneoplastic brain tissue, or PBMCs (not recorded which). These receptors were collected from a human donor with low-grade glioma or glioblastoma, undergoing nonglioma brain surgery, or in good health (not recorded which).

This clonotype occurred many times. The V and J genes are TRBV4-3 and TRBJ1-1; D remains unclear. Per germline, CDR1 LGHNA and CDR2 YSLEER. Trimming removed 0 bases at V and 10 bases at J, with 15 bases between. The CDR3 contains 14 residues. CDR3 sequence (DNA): TGCGCCAGCAGCCAAGAGGCCGGGCAGGTAGGAGCTTTCTTT. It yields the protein CASSQEAGQVGAFF.

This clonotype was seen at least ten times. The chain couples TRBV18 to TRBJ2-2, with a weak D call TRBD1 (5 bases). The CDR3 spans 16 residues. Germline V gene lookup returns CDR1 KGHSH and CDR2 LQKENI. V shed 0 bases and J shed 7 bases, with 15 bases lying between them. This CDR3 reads CASSPPQSGAGGELFF. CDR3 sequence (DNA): TGTGCCAGCTCACCACCCCAGTCTGGGGCTGGCGGGGAGCTGTTTTTT. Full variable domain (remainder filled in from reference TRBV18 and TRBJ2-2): NAGVMQNPRHLVRRRGQEARLRCSPMKGHSHVYWYRQLPEEGLKFMVYLQKENIIDESGMPKERFSAEFPKEGPSILRIQQVVRGDSAAYFCASSPPQSGAGGELFFGEGSRLTVL.

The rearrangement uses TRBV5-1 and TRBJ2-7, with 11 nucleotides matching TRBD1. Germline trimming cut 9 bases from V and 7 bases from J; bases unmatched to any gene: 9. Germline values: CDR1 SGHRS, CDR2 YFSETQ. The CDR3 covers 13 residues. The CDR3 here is CATSGQGAQEQYF. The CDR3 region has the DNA TGCGCCACTTCCGGACAGGGGGCGCAGGAGCAGTACTTC.

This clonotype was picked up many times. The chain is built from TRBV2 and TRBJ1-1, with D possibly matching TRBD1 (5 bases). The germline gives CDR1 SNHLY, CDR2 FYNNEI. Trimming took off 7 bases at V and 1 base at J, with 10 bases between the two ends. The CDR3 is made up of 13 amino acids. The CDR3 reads CASNRQPNTEAFF. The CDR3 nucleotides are TGTGCCAGCAATAGACAGCCGAACACTGAAGCTTTCTTT.

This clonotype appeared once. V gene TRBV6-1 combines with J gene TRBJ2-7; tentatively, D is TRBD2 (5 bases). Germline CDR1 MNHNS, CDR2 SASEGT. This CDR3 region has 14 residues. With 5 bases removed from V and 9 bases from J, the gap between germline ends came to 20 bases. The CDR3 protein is CASSCLPSTDTQYF. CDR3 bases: TGTGCCAGCAGTTGCCTCCCTAGCACAGATACGCAGTACTTC.

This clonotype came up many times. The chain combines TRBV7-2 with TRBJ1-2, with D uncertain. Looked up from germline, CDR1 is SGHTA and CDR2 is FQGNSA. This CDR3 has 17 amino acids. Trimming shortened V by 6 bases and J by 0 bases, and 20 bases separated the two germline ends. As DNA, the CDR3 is TGTGCCAGCAGTCCCACCCTTCCCAGGTTTACTAACTATGGCTACACCTTC. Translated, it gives CASSPTLPRFTNYGYTF.

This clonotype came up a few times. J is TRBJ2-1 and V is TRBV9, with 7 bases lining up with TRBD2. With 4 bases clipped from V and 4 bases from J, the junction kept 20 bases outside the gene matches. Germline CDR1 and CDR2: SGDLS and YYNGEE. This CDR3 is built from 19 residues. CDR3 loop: CASSPPHSLLAANYNEQFF. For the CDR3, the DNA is TGTGCCAGCAGCCCCCCGCACTCCCTCCTAGCGGCTAATTACAATGAGCAGTTCTTC.

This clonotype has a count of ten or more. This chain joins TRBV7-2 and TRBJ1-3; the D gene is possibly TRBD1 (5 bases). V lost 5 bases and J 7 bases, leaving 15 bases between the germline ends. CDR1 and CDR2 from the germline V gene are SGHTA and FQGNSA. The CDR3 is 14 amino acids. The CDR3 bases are TGTGCCAGCAGCACTGACAGTTCTTGGAACACCATATATTTT. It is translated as CASSTDSSWNTIYF. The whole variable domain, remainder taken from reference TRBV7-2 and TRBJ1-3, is GAGVSQSPSNKVTEKGKDVELRCDPISGHTALYWYRQSLGQGLEFLIYFQGNSAPDKSGLPSDRFSAERTGGSVSTLTIQRTQQEDSAVYLCASSTDSSWNTIYFGEGSWLTVV.